A single sample gave rise to the 3 T cell receptor beta chains below, sequenced in a study of beta chain features in type 1 diabetes. Antigens for these TCRs are unknown. The investigators reverse transcribed all of the isolated RNA, so they sequenced expressed TCRB transcripts. Produced via immunoSEQ multiplex PCR; TCRdb's table is partial and in-frame only. The data hold about 240,000 clones, with around 13% observed a single time. Study-wide results and limits: Moderate yet significant TCRB CDR3 shortening was seen in Type 1 diabetes patients in all four CD4+ subsets.

Sequencing was carried out using naive CD4+ T cells from blood. These receptors were collected from a man between 25 and 39 years old with type 1 diabetes.

The chain employs TRBV25-1 and TRBJ2-5; possibly TRBD1 for D (6 bases). V was cut by 2 bases and J by 4 bases, with 17 bases left in between. The CDR3 is made up of 16 amino acids. Germline V lookup: CDR1 MGHDK, CDR2 SYGVNS. The CDR3 bases are TGTGCCAGCAGTGAAGGTAGGGGGTGGAACGGAGAGACCCAGTACTTC. The encoded protein is CASSEGRGWNGETQYF.

V usage is TRBV7-2 and J usage is TRBJ2-5; possible D gene TRBD1, 5 bases. This CDR3 has 11 residues. V lost 5 bases to trimming and J lost 5 bases, with 6 bases between them. Germline V gives CDR1 SGHTA, CDR2 FQGNSA. Here the CDR3 DNA reads TGTGCCAGCAGCCCAGGGGAGACCCAGTACTTC. This sequence encodes CASSPGETQYF.

The chain combines TRBV14 with TRBJ2-2; maybe TRBD1 (6 bases). Trimming stripped 5 bases from V and 0 bases from J, with 10 bases between. In germline, CDR1 is SGHDN, CDR2 FVKESK. The CDR3 is made up of 15 amino acids. The CDR3 DNA reads as TGTGCCAGCAGCGTCGGACAGACGAACACCGGGGAGCTGTTTTTT. Translating gives CASSVGQTNTGELFF.